Presented here are 31 T cell receptor beta chains from one specimen sequenced in a study of Ad26.COV2.S vaccination and SARS-CoV-2 variants (dated by TCRdb to 2020 to 2022). The library was built by means of the immunoSEQ multiplex PCR assay. The table comes from immuneACCESS by way of TCRdb, which keeps in-frame sequences with V and J called. Part of the clones is missing from these tables; in studies checked, under half for an unresolved V gene and the rest for unknown reasons. The sample has about 390,000 clones on record, about 90% of them singletons. The ten largest clones take up around 1.8% of the sample. Sample treatment or condition, as interpreted from the label and publication: 19 received Ad26.COV2.S at low or high dose, single or two shots; five or six received placebo; per-sample allocation not given. For vaccine and placebo recipients, the sequenced repertoires came from samples collected on day 63 after the first injection.

This sample comprised peripheral blood, obtained in a trial of Ad26.COV2.S vaccine versus placebo. The source of these receptors is a person between 18 and 65 years old who received the Ad26.COV2.S COVID-19 vaccine or a placebo.

V is TRBV4-3 and J is TRBJ1-6; no clear D. The germline V and J ends were trimmed by 1 base and 2 bases, with 6 bases remaining between them. Germline V gene sequence: CDR1 LGHNA, CDR2 YSLEER. The CDR3 runs to 15 residues. CDR3: CASSQGATYNSPLHF. The CDR3 region has the DNA TGCGCCAGCAGCCAAGGGGCGACCTATAATTCACCCCTCCACTTT.

The chain couples TRBV5-4 to TRBJ1-4; D might be TRBD1 (5 bases). The CDR3 has 13 amino acids. Germline CDR1 is SGHNT and CDR2 is YYREEE (reference sequence). V lost 4 bases and J lost 6, with 10 bases in between. CDR3 residues: CASSQGLDEKLFF. The DNA of the CDR3 is TGTGCCAGCAGCCAGGGCCTCGATGAAAAACTGTTTTTT. The whole variable domain, filled in from reference TRBV5-4 and TRBJ1-4, reads ETGVTQSPTHLIKTRGQQVTLRCSSQSGHNTVSWYQQALGQGPQFIFQYYREEENGRGNFPPRFSGLQFPNYSSELNVNALELDDSALYLCASSQGLDEKLFFGSGTQLSVL.

The CDR3 DNA reads as TGCGCCAGCAGCCAAGGAGCACAGGGGGCTTACGAGCAGTACTTC. Translating gives CASSQGAQGAYEQYF. This chain connects TRBV4-3 to TRBJ2-7; 9 positions match TRBD1. The CDR3 runs to 15 residues. Germline assignment: CDR1 LGHNA and CDR2 YSLEER. After removal of 1 base from V and 4 bases from J, the junction contained 5 bases not matched to a gene.

The chain combines TRBV13 with TRBJ2-1, with TRBD2 identical over 10 bases. J gave up 0 bases and V 2 bases, and 4 bases lay outside the gene matches. CDR1 is PRHDT, CDR2 FYEKMQ, per germline (reference sequence). The CDR3 sequence is 17 residues long. CDR3 coding DNA: TGTGCCAGCAGCTTACGAACTAGCGGGGCCTCCTACAATGAGCAGTTCTTC. Amino acids: CASSLRTSGASYNEQFF.

This clone was observed once. This chain links TRBV5-1 with TRBJ2-1, with D uncertain. Germline loops: CDR1 SGHRS, CDR2 YFSETQ. There are 13 residues in the CDR3. The ends were cut back, 0 bases at V and 6 bases at J, with 7 bases in the middle. This CDR3 reads CASSLGQLNEQFF. CDR3 in DNA: TGCGCCAGCAGCTTGGGTCAGCTCAATGAGCAGTTCTTC.

The chain carries TRBV6-5 and TRBJ1-2, with D tentatively TRBD1 (6 bases). The CDR3 is 16 amino acids. The germline gives CDR1 MNHEY, CDR2 SVGAGI. Trimming removed 0 bases from V and 4 bases from J, with 15 bases in between. Written as DNA, the CDR3 is TGTGCCAGCAGTTACTCGGAGGACAGCACCCTCTATGGCTACACCTTC. It specifies CASSYSEDSTLYGYTF.

The CDR3 here is CASSPNPGTELIGYTF. The CDR3 DNA sequence: TGTGCCAGCAGTCCCAATCCGGGAACAGAGTTGATAGGCTACACCTTC. The chain couples TRBV27 to TRBJ1-2; D not resolved. This CDR3 has 16 amino acids. The germline gives CDR1 MNHEY, CDR2 SMNVEV (reference sequence). V dropped 5 bases and J dropped 8 bases, with 24 bases sitting between them.

The V call is TRBV27, the J call TRBJ2-2; TRBD2 matches 7 bases. The CDR3 covers 15 residues. Germline values: CDR1 MNHEY, CDR2 SMNVEV (reference sequence). The trim removed 2 bases at V and 5 bases at J, leaving 5 bases unmatched. Here the CDR3 DNA reads TGTGCCAGCAGTTTAGTCAGGGAGGGGACCGGGGAGCTGTTTTTT. Translation: CASSLVREGTGELFF.

CDR3 DNA: TGTGCCAGCAGCTCAAGGGTGGTGGGACAGGCGGATGACTACACCTTC. Encoded protein: CASSSRVVGQADDYTF. The chain uses TRBV7-9 and TRBJ1-2, with TRBD1 matching over 8 bases. In germline, CDR1 is SEHNR, CDR2 FQNEAQ (reference sequence). Trimming took 4 bases from V and 10 from J; bases not matched to a gene: 17. The length of the CDR3 is 16 residues.

The chain has TRBV7-2 and TRBJ1-6, with 9 positions matching TRBD1. J lost 0 bases, V lost 5 bases, and 8 bases had no gene match. Germline CDR1 and CDR2: SGHTA and FQGNSA. There are 18 residues in the CDR3. CDR3 loop: CASSLHRGPLSYNSPLHF. The CDR3, as DNA: TGTGCCAGCAGCCTACACAGGGGGCCCCTCTCCTATAATTCACCCCTCCACTTT. Full variable domain (outside the CDR3, taken from reference TRBV7-2 and TRBJ1-6): GAGVSQSPSNKVTEKGKDVELRCDPISGHTALYWYRQSLGQGLEFLIYFQGNSAPDKSGLPSDRFSAERTGGSVSTLTIQRTQQEDSAVYLCASSLHRGPLSYNSPLHFGNGTRLTVT.

The V and J genes are TRBV7-2 and TRBJ2-7; D perhaps matches TRBD2 (6 bases). V lost 5 bases and J lost 3, with 14 bases in between. This CDR3 contains 14 residues. CDR1 and CDR2 from the germline V gene are SGHTA and FQGNSA. CDR3 sequence (DNA): TGTGCCAGCAGCCAACGCCGGGGGTACTACGAGCAGTACTTC. The encoded protein is CASSQRRGYYEQYF.

The chain links TRBV7-2 to TRBJ2-5; D not certain. The germline CDR1 and CDR2 sequences are SGHTA and FQGNSA. This CDR3 is 14 amino acids long. Trimming took off 0 bases at V and 5 bases at J, with 10 bases between the two ends. The DNA for the CDR3 is TGTGCCAGCAGCTTAGCAGGGTTGGGGGAGACCCAGTACTTC. Protein product: CASSLAGLGETQYF.

This chain connects TRBV7-2 to TRBJ1-5; maybe TRBD1 (5 bases). Germline CDR1 is SGHTA and CDR2 is FQGNSA. The V gene lost 3 bases and the J gene lost 2 bases, with 11 bases spanning the gap. The CDR3 is made up of 15 amino acids. CDR3 DNA sequence: TGTGCCAGCAGCTTTGGGACCAGAGGCAATCAGCCCCAGCATTTT. It encodes CASSFGTRGNQPQHF.

The gene calls are TRBV6-5 and TRBJ1-5; 8 bases line up with TRBD1. CDR3 length: 15 residues. With V trimmed by 6 bases and J by 1 base, 5 bases remained unmatched. Germline V lookup: CDR1 MNHEY, CDR2 SVGAGI. The CDR3: CASRKDRASNQPQHF. DNA for the CDR3: TGTGCCAGCAGAAAGGACAGGGCCAGCAATCAGCCCCAGCATTTT.

This clone was picked up one time. This chain's CDR3 is CASSLGQGAGNEQFF. The CDR3 DNA reads TGTGCCAGCTCACTGGGACAGGGGGCCGGCAATGAGCAGTTCTTC. The chain recombines TRBV18 with TRBJ2-1, with 12 positions matching TRBD1. The CDR3 runs to 15 residues. V gave up 4 bases and J gave up 6 bases; unmatched junction bases: 4. Germline-derived CDR1 and CDR2 are KGHSH and LQKENI.

The chain couples TRBV9 to TRBJ2-1; D remains unclear. CDR3 length: 14 residues. V dropped 3 bases and J dropped 6 bases, with 13 bases sitting between them. The germline CDR1 and CDR2 sequences are SGDLS and YYNGEE. The CDR3 sequence is CASSEIPLGNEQFF. The CDR3 DNA is TGTGCCAGCAGCGAGATCCCCTTAGGCAATGAGCAGTTCTTC. Looking up the rest from reference TRBV9 and TRBJ2-1 gives the full variable domain: DSGVTQTPKHLITATGQRVTLRCSPRSGDLSVYWYQQSLDQGLQFLIQYYNGEERAKGNILERFSAQQFPDLHSELNLSSLELGDSALYFCASSEIPLGNEQFFGPGTRLTVL.

The V gene is TRBV7-8, the J gene TRBJ2-3, with TRBD2 matching 11 bases. Germline V gene data show CDR1 as SGHVS and CDR2 as FQNEAQ. J lost 6 bases, V lost 4 bases, and 18 bases had no gene match. The CDR3 runs 19 residues. Written as DNA, the CDR3 is TGTGCCAGCAGCTCCCCAACGCCGACTAGCGGGGTCCCCCGGGATACGCAGTATTTT. Translating it yields CASSSPTPTSGVPRDTQYF.

This clone appeared a few times. This rearrangement joins TRBV3-1 (or the pseudogene TRBV3-2) to TRBJ2-7, with a weak D call TRBD2 (6 bases). The CDR3 contains 16 residues. Trimming removed 4 bases at V and 0 bases at J, with 16 bases between. The germline gives CDR1 LGHDT, CDR2 YNNKEL (reference sequence). CDR3 nucleotide sequence: TGTGCCAGCAGCCTCCAGTCGGCGGGATCCTCCTACGAGCAGTACTTC. It is translated as CASSLQSAGSSYEQYF.

The chain is built from TRBV29-1 and TRBJ1-1; the D gene is possibly TRBD1 (6 bases). V dropped 4 bases and J dropped 4 bases, with 13 bases sitting between them. The CDR3 runs 13 residues. Germline V CDR1 and CDR2: SQVTM, ANQGSEA. The CDR3: CSVAAQGSTEAFF. CDR3 in DNA: TGCAGCGTTGCGGCCCAGGGGTCCACTGAAGCTTTCTTT.

This chain connects TRBV30 to TRBJ2-7; D not resolved. The CDR3 covers 13 residues. Germline V gives CDR1 GTSNPN, CDR2 SVGIG (reference sequence). V lost 5 bases and J 1 base, leaving 12 bases between the germline ends. In nucleotides, the CDR3 is TGTGCCTGGGAGAGGAGACATTCCTACGAGCAGTACTTC. It specifies CAWERRHSYEQYF.

A remark on this clone: Other DNA sequences in this specimen translate into the identical CDR3. For the CDR3, the DNA is TGTGCCTGGAGTGTATCTTATGGCTACACCTTC. Translated: CAWSVSYGYTF. The rearrangement links TRBV30 to TRBJ1-2; the D is unclear. This CDR3 spans 11 amino acids. Germline V lookup: CDR1 GTSNPN, CDR2 SVGIG (reference sequence). Trimming cost V 0 bases and J 5 bases, with 4 bases left between them. Variable domain in full (rest from reference TRBV30 and TRBJ1-2): SQTIHQWPATLVQPVGSPLSLECTVEGTSNPNLYWYRQAAGRGLQLLFYSVGIGQISSEVPQNLSASRPQDRQFILSSKKLLLSDSGFYLCAWSVSYGYTFGSGTRLTVV.

This clone was detected only once. The chain combines TRBV6-5 with TRBJ1-2; 9 bases agree with TRBD1. In germline, CDR1 is MNHEY, CDR2 SVGAGI. The CDR3 contains 14 residues. V trimming: 6 bases; J trimming: 8 bases; junction bases outside the gene matches: 10. CDR3 bases: TGTGCCAGCAGCCCGGGACAGGGAAGTTGGGGCTACACCTTC. As protein: CASSPGQGSWGYTF.

The chain carries TRBV27 and TRBJ2-7, with D unresolved. V lost 6 bases and J lost 3, with 12 bases in between. CDR1 and CDR2 (germline): MNHEY, SMNVEV (reference sequence). This CDR3 region has 13 residues. The CDR3 coding sequence is TGTGCCAGCAGCCTCAACCCATACTACGAGCAGTACTTC. This codes for CASSLNPYYEQYF.

This clone was detected only once. This chain connects TRBV4-3 to TRBJ2-1; 7 bases are shared with TRBD1. The germline V gene encodes CDR1 LGHNA and CDR2 YSLEER. The CDR3 extends over 16 amino acids. V trimming: 0 bases; J trimming: 7 bases; junction bases outside the gene matches: 9. Here the CDR3 DNA reads TGCGCCAGCAGCCAAGATTATTTGGGACAGAGTAATGAGCAGTTCTTC. Protein: CASSQDYLGQSNEQFF.

This clone has only a few counts. The chain is built from TRBV11-2 and TRBJ2-7; D is possibly TRBD2 (5 bases). This CDR3 region has 12 residues. Looked up from germline, CDR1 is SGHAT and CDR2 is FQNNGV. Trimming shortened V by 5 bases and J by 4 bases, and 9 bases separated the two germline ends. DNA of the CDR3: TGTGCCAGCAGCCCCTCGGGGTACGAGCAGTACTTC. Translation gives CASSPSGYEQYF. Drawing the rest from reference TRBV11-2 and TRBJ2-7, the complete variable domain is EAGVAQSPRYKIIEKRQSVAFWCNPISGHATLYWYQQILGQGPKLLIQFQNNGVVDDSQLPKDRFSAERLKGVDSTLKIQPAKLEDSAVYLCASSPSGYEQYFGPGTRLTVT.

The gene calls are TRBV4-2 and TRBJ2-3, with D perhaps TRBD1 or TRBD2 (6 bases each). V lost 0 bases and J 2 bases, leaving 12 bases between the germline ends. The CDR3 spans 16 residues. CDR1 is LGHNA and CDR2 is YNFKEQ in the germline V gene. As DNA, the CDR3 is TGTGCCAGCAGCCAAGATAGGGGGACTCTCACAGATACGCAGTATTTT. It translates to CASSQDRGTLTDTQYF.

The chain employs TRBV28 and TRBJ2-1, with D maybe TRBD2 (6 bases). The CDR3 has 12 residues. Looked up from germline, CDR1 is MDHEN and CDR2 is SYDVKM. Trimming left V 8 bases short and J 3 bases short, with 8 bases between. CDR3 in DNA: TGTGCCAGCGGGGGAGGCTACAATGAGCAGTTCTTC. Encoded protein: CASGGGYNEQFF. The entire variable domain, with the rest obtained from reference TRBV28 and TRBJ2-1, is as follows: DVKVTQSSRYLVKRTGEKVFLECVQDMDHENMFWYRQDPGLGLRLIYFSYDVKMKEKGDIPEGYSVSREKKERFSLILESASTNQTSMYLCASGGGYNEQFFGPGTRLTVL.

To note about this clone: The same CDR3 arises from other DNA sequences in this sample as well. This rearrangement joins TRBV6-2 or TRBV6-3 to TRBJ1-2; D possibly corresponds to TRBD1 (5 bases). Germline assignment: CDR1 MNHEY and CDR2 SVGEGT. The CDR3 runs 13 residues. Trimming removed 2 bases from V and 2 bases from J, with 6 bases in between. CDR3 residues: CASSYGGNYGYTF. As DNA, the CDR3 is TGTGCCAGCAGTTACGGGGGGAACTATGGCTACACCTTC.

The chain carries TRBV6-2 or TRBV6-3 and TRBJ2-1; a weak D match, TRBD1 (5 bases). The CDR3 runs to 16 residues. The V end was cut by 2 bases, the J end by 8 bases, with 19 bases between. Germline V gene data show CDR1 as MNHEY and CDR2 as SVGEGT. CDR3 DNA sequence: TGTGCCAGCAGTTACCCCGCCGGGCAGGGTATGGATGAGCAGTTCTTC. Protein: CASSYPAGQGMDEQFF.

The rearrangement joins TRBV5-6 to TRBJ1-1; 8 nucleotides match TRBD1. CDR1 is SGHDT and CDR2 is YYEEEE in the germline V gene. V was pared by 1 base and J by 6 bases, with 5 bases of the junction left unmatched. The CDR3 contains 14 residues. The CDR3 region has the DNA TGTGCCAGCAGCTTGTCTCAGGGGGCCGCTGAAGCTTTCTTT. Translation gives CASSLSQGAAEAFF.

The V gene is TRBV15, the J gene TRBJ1-2; weak D call: TRBD1 (5 bases). CDR3 length: 18 residues. Germline V gene data show CDR1 as LNHNV and CDR2 as YYDKDF (reference sequence). Trimming left V 5 bases short and J 3 bases short, with 25 bases between. CDR3 loop: CATSPPPQGQISHYGYTF. DNA of the CDR3: TGTGCCACCAGCCCTCCCCCCCAGGGCCAGATTAGTCACTATGGCTACACCTTC.